This T cell receptor (beta chain) was profiled in a study of T cell responses to AZD1222 COVID-19 vaccine. The study, taken as a whole, reports: Spike-specific TCR depth and breadth grew after two AZD1222 doses.

As to this clone: The antigen remains undetermined.

Profiled with immunoSEQ multiplex PCR; TCRdb holds only in-frame clones, not every one. The table includes some 130,000 clones, about 90% detected once. The sequence came from an adult who received the AZD1222 COVID-19 vaccine. The sample consisted of peripheral blood, taken 28 days after the second AZD1222 dose.

The CDR3 nucleotides read TGTGCCAGCAGTTTAATAAACGGATACAATCAGCCCCAGCATTTT. It specifies CASSLINGYNQPQHF. V is TRBV28 and J is TRBJ1-5, with unresolved D. V was pared by 2 bases and J by 3 bases, with 11 bases between. Per germline, CDR1 MDHEN and CDR2 SYDVKM. The CDR3 contains 15 residues.